This T cell receptor beta chain was captured in a study of T cells in Graves' hyperthyroidism and ophthalmopathy. Exclusion of a patient resulted from uncontrolled infection, other autoimmune disease, pregnancy or lactation. Template material for amplifying TCR beta CDR3 regions consisted of RNA transcripts. The primer set for the first-round RT-PCR of the TCR CDR3 was HTBI. TCRdb redid the calling of the multiplex PCR reads with MiXCR, one entry per CDR3 protein. Of about 540,000 distinct CDR3 sequences listed, around 42% are singletons. On this clonotype: Its antigen is as yet unknown.

Study-wide results and caveats: Blood also showed most of the thyroid clonotypes that were expanded above 0.001. Ophthalmopathy was told apart from stable hyperthyroidism by a 13 V-J model.

CDR1 and CDR2 from the germline V gene are SNHLY and FYNNEI. CDR3 length: 13 amino acids. V lost 3 bases and J lost 5, with 9 bases in between. V is TRBV2 and J is TRBJ2-3; unclear D gene. Sequences were obtained from peripheral blood or thyroid tissue (not recorded which). This receptor was obtained from a young woman with Graves' hyperthyroidism. The CDR3 DNA reads TGTGCCAGCAGTGAGATTAGCCGAGATACGCAGTATTTT. Encoded protein: CASSEISRDTQYF.